The source of this T cell receptor beta chain is a study of T cells in Graves' hyperthyroidism and ophthalmopathy. The CDR3 extends over 15 amino acids. Trimming pared 2 bases from V and 5 bases from J, leaving 11 bases between. Per the germline V gene, CDR1 is KGHDR and CDR2 is SFDVKD. TCR beta CDR3 regions were amplified from RNA. With the HTBI primer set, the TCR CDR3 went through a first round of RT-PCR. MiXCR was run by TCRdb on the multiplex PCR reads, yielding one entry per CDR3 protein. The sample contains about 640,000 distinct CDR3 sequences, more than 20% of which appear only once. Each person with ophthalmopathy scored at least 3 on the Clinical Activity Score, reached NOSPECS grade 4 or higher, and had been ill under 3 months. This clonotype was recorded a few times. Its matching antigen is unknown. Regarding the study as a whole: Also found in blood were most expanded thyroid clonotypes above 0.001.

This chain joins TRBV24-1 and TRBJ2-2; a weak D match, TRBD2 (5 bases). The receptor was derived from a man aged 25-40 years with Graves' ophthalmopathy. Sequencing used blood. The CDR3 DNA reads TGTGCCACCAGTGATTCCCCTCCGGGGACCGGGGAGCTGTTTTTT. This encodes CATSDSPPGTGELFF.